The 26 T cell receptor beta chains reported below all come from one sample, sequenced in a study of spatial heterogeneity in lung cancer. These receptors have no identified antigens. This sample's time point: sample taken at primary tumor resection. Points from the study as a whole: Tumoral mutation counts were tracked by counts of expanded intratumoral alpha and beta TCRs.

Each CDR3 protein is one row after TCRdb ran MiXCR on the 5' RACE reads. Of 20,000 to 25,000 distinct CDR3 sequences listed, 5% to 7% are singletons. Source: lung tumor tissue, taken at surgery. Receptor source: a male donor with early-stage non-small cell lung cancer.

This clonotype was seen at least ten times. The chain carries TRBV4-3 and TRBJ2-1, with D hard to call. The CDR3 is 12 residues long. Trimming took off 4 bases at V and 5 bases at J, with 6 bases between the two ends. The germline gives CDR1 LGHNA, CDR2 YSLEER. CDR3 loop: CASSRTDNEQFF. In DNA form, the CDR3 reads TGCGCCAGCAGCCGAACGGACAATGAGCAGTTCTTC.

CDR3 in DNA: TGTGCCAGCAGGGGGACAGGGCGGACCGGGGAGCTGTTTTTT. It encodes CASRGTGRTGELFF. The rearrangement uses TRBV6-5 and TRBJ2-2; 9 nucleotides match TRBD1. CDR3 length: 14 amino acids. V dropped 6 bases and J dropped 5; count of bases not matched to a gene: 4. The germline gives CDR1 MNHEY, CDR2 SVGAGI.

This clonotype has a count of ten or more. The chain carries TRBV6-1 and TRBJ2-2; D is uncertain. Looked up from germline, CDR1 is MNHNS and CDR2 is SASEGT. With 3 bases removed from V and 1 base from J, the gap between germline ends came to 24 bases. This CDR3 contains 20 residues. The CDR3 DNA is TGTGCCAGCAGTGATATACCCCCCCGACACCTTACAGAGAACACCGGGGAGCTGTTTTTT. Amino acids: CASSDIPPRHLTENTGELFF.

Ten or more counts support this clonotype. The CDR3 sequence is CASSFRTASTSYNEQFF. DNA for the CDR3: TGTGCCAGCAGCTTTAGGACAGCGAGCACCTCCTACAATGAGCAGTTCTTC. The chain combines TRBV7-2 with TRBJ2-1, with D perhaps matching TRBD1 (6 bases). Looked up from germline, CDR1 is SGHTA and CDR2 is FQGNSA. V shed 3 bases and J shed 0 bases, with 15 bases lying between them. The CDR3 extends over 17 amino acids.

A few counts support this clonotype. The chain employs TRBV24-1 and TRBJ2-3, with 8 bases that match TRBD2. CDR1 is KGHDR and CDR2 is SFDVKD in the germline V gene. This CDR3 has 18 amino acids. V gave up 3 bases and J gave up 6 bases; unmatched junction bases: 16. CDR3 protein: CATSDRNLGRGVTDTQYF. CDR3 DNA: TGTGCCACCAGTGATAGAAATCTGGGGCGGGGGGTTACGGATACGCAGTATTTT.

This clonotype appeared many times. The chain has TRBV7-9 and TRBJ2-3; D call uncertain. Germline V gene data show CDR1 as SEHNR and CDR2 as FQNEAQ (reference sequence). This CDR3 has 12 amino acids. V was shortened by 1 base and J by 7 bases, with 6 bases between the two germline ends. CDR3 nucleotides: TGTGCCAGCAGCTTAGAAGAAAATACGCAGTATTTT. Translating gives CASSLEENTQYF.

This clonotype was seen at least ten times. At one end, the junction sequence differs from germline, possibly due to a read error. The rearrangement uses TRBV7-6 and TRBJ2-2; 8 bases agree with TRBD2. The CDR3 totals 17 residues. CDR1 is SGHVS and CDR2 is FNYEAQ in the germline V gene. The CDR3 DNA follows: TGCGCCAGCAGCTTAATGGGGGGGACTAGTGGCACCGGGGAGCTGTTTTTT. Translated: CASSLMGGTSGTGELFF.

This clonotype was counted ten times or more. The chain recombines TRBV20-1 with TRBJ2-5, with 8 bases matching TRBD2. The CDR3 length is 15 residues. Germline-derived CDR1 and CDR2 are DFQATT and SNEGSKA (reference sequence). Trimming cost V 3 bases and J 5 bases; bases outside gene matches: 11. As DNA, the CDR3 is TGCAGTGCTAGTAATCCAGCGGGAGTTCGGGAGACCCAGTACTTC. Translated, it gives CSASNPAGVRETQYF.

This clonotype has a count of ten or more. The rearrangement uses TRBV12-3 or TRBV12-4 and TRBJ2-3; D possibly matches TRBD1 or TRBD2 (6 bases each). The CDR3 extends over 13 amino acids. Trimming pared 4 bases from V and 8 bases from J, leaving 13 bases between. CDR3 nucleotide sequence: TGTGCCAGCAGTTCCCAGGGGCGGGGTACGCAGTATTTT. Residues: CASSSQGRGTQYF.

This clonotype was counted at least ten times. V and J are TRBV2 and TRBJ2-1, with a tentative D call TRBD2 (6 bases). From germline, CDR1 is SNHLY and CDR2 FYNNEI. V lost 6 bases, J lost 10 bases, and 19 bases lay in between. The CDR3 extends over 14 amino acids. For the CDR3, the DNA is TGTGCCAGCAGAGTAACGGGAGTAGGCCGAGAGCAGTTCTTC. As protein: CASRVTGVGREQFF.

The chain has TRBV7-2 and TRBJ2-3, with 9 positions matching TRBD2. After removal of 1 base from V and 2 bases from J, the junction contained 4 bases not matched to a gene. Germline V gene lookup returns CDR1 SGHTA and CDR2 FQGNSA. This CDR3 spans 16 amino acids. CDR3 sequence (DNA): TGTGCCAGCAGCTTAGGAGGCGGGAGGGCCACAGATACGCAGTATTTT. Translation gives CASSLGGGRATDTQYF.

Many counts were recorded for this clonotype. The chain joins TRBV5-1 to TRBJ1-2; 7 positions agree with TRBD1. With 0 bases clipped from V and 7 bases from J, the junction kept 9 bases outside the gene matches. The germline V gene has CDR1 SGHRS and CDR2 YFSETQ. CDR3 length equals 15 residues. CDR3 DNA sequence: TGCGCCAGCAGCTTGGGGCAGGGGGAGGACAGTGGCTACACCTTC. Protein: CASSLGQGEDSGYTF.

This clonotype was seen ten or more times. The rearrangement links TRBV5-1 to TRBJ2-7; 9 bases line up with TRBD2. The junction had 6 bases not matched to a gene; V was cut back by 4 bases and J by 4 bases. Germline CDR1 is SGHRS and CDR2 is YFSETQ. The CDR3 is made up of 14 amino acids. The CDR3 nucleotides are TGCGCCAGCAGCCCAGGGACTAGCCGTTACGAGCAGTACTTC. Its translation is CASSPGTSRYEQYF.

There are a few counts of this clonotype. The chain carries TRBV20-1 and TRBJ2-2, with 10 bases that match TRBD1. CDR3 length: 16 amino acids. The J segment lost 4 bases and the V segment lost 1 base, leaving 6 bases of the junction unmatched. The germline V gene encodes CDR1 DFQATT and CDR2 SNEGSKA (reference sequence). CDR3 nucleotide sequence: TGCAGTGCTAGAGCCGGGACAGGGGATGGCACCGGGGAGCTGTTTTTT. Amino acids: CSARAGTGDGTGELFF.

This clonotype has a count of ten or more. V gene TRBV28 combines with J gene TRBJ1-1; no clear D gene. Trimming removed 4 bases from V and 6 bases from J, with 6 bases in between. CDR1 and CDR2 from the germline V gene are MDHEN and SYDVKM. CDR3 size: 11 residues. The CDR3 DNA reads TGTGCCAGCAGTTCCCTCGCTGAAGCTTTCTTT. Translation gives CASSSLAEAFF.

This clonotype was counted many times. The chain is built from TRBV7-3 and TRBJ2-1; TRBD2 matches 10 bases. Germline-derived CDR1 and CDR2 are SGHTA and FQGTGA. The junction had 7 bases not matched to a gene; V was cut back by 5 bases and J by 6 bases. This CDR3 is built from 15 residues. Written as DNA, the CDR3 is TGTGCCAGCAGCCCAAAGCGGGGGGGCACCAATGAGCAGTTCTTC. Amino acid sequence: CASSPKRGGTNEQFF.

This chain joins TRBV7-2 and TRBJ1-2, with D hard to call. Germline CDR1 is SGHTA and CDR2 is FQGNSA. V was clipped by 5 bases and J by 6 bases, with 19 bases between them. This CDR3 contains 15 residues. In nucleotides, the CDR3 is TGTGCCAGCAGCCTGGTCGGGTTGAAATGGGATGGCTACACCTTC. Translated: CASSLVGLKWDGYTF.

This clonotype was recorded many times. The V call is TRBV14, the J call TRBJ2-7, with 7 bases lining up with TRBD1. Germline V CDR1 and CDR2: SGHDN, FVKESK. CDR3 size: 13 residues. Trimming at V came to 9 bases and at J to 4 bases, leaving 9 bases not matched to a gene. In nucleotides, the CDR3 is TGTGCCAGTACCCGGGCAGGGGGATACGAGCAGTACTTC. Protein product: CASTRAGGYEQYF.

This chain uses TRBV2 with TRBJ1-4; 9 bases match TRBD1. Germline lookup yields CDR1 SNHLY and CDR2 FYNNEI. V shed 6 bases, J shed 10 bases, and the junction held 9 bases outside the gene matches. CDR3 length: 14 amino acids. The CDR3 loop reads CASSARTGDGKLFF. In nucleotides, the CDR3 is TGTGCCAGCAGCGCCCGGACAGGGGATGGAAAACTGTTTTTT.

The CDR3 coding sequence is TGTGCCACCAGCAGAGGGGGGAGCTACGGCTACACCTTC. This translates into CATSRGGSYGYTF. The J gene is TRBJ1-2, the V gene TRBV15; D may be TRBD1 (5 bases). Trimming took 1 base from V and 8 from J, leaving 11 bases between them. Germline CDR1 and CDR2: LNHNV and YYDKDF (reference sequence). The CDR3 consists of 13 residues.

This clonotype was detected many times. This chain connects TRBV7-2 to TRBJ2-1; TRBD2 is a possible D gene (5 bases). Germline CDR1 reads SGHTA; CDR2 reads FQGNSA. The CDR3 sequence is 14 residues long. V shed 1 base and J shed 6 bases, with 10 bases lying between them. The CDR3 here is CASSLGVGSNEQFF. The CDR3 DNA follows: TGTGCCAGCAGCTTAGGGGTAGGGAGCAATGAGCAGTTCTTC.

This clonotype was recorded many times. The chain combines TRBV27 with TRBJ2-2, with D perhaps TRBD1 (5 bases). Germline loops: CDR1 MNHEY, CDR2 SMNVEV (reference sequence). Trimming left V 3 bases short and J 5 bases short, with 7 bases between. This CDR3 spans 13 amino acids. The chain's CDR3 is CASSFRETGELFF. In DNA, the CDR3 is TGTGCCAGCAGTTTCAGGGAAACCGGGGAGCTGTTTTTT.

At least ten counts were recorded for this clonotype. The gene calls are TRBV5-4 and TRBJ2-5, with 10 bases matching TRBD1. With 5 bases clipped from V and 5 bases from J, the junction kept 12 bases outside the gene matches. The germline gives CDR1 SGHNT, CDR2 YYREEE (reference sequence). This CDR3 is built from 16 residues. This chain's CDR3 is CASSTGGTGARETQYF. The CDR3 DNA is TGTGCCAGCAGTACTGGGGGGACAGGGGCCCGGGAGACCCAGTACTTC.

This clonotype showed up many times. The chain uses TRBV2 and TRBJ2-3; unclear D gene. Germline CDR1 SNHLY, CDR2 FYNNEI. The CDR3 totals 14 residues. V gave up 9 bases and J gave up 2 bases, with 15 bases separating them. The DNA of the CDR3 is TGTGCCAGTACCGCGGACGGCGCCACAGATACGCAGTATTTT. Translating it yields CASTADGATDTQYF. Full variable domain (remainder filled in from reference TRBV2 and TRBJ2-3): EPEVTQTPSHQVTQMGQEVILRCVPISNHLYFYWYRQILGQKVEFLVSFYNNEISEKSEIFDDQFSVERPDGSNFTLKIRSTKLEDSAMYFCASTADGATDTQYFGPGTRLTVL.

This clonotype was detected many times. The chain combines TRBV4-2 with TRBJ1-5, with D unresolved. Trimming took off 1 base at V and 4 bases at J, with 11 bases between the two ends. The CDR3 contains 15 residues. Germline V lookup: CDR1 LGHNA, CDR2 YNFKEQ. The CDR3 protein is CASSQGNSENQPQHF. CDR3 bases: TGTGCCAGCAGCCAAGGTAACAGTGAAAATCAGCCCCAGCATTTT.

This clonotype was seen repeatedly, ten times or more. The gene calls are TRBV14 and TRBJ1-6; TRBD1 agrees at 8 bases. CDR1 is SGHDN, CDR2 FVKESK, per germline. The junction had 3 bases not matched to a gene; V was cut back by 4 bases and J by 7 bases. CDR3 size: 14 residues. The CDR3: CASSPQGANSPLHF. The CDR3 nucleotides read TGTGCCAGCAGCCCCCAGGGGGCGAATTCACCCCTCCACTTT. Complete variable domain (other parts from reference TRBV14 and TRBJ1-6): EAGVTQFPSHSVIEKGQTVTLRCDPISGHDNLYWYRRVMGKEIKFLLHFVKESKQDESGMPNNRFLAERTGGTYSTLKVQPAELEDSGVYFCASSPQGANSPLHFGNGTRLTVT.